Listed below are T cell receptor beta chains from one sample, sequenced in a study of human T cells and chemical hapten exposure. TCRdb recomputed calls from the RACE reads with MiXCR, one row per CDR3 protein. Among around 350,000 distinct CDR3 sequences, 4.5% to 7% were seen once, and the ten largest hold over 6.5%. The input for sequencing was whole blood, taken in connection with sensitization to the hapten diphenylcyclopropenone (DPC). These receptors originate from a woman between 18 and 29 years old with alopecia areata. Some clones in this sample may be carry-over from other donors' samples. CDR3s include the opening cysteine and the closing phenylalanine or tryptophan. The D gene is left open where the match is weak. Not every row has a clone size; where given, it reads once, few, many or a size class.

cdr3_aa: CASSQFRNTGELFF
cdr3_nt: TGTGCCAGCAGCCAATTCCGGAACACCGGGGAGCTGTTTTTT
clone_size: few
d_call: .
v_call: TRBV14
j_call: TRBJ2-2

cdr3_aa: CASSSQGQVTADTQYF
cdr3_nt: TGTGCCAGCAGTTCACAGGGACAGGTAACGGCAGATACGCAGTATTTT
clone_size: .
d_call: TRBD1
v_call: TRBV12-3/TRBV12-4
j_call: TRBJ2-3

cdr3_aa: CASSLNRGRGNTIYF
cdr3_nt: TGTGCCAGCAGTTTAAACAGGGGAAGAGGAAACACCATATATTTT
clone_size: few
d_call: TRBD1
v_call: TRBV27
j_call: TRBJ1-3

cdr3_aa: CSARPSFPRDEKLFF
cdr3_nt: TGCAGTGCTAGACCTTCGTTCCCCAGGGATGAAAAACTGTTTTTT
clone_size: .
d_call: .
v_call: TRBV20-1
j_call: TRBJ1-4

cdr3_aa: CASSPVAGGSRVGKNIQYF
cdr3_nt: TGCGCCAGCAGCCCCGTGGCAGGGGGATCCAGGGTGGGCAAAAACATTCAGTACTTC
clone_size: few
d_call: TRBD1
v_call: TRBV5-1
j_call: TRBJ2-4

cdr3_aa: CSVTAPQGGYEQYF
cdr3_nt: TGCAGCGTTACGGCGCCGCAGGGCGGCTACGAGCAGTACTTC
clone_size: many
d_call: .
v_call: TRBV29-1
j_call: TRBJ2-7

cdr3_aa: CATSAGGGGSGANVLTF
cdr3_nt: TGTGCCACCAGTGCTGGGGGAGGGGGCTCTGGGGCCAACGTCCTGACTTTC
clone_size: .
d_call: .
v_call: TRBV24-1
j_call: TRBJ2-6

cdr3_aa: CASSSGGGDATGELFF
cdr3_nt: TGTGCCAGCAGCTCCGGCGGGGGGGACGCCACCGGGGAGCTGTTTTTT
clone_size: many
d_call: TRBD2
v_call: TRBV6-4
j_call: TRBJ2-2

cdr3_aa: CASLGAGANVLTF
cdr3_nt: TGTGCCAGCTTGGGGGCAGGGGCCAACGTCCTGACTTTC
clone_size: many
d_call: .
v_call: TRBV10-3
j_call: TRBJ2-6

cdr3_aa: CATRGGPQWSGSGELFF
cdr3_nt: TGTGCCACTAGGGGCGGGCCCCAATGGAGCGGGAGCGGGGAGCTGTTTTTT
clone_size: .
d_call: TRBD2
v_call: TRBV6-5
j_call: TRBJ2-2

cdr3_aa: CASSHGSGVIAKNIQYF
cdr3_nt: TGTGCCAGCAGCCACGGTAGCGGGGTTATAGCCAAAAACATTCAGTACTTC
clone_size: .
d_call: TRBD2
v_call: TRBV3-1
j_call: TRBJ2-4

cdr3_aa: CASSPDHRGAYEQYF
cdr3_nt: TGTGCCAGCTCACCCGACCACAGGGGAGCCTACGAGCAGTACTTC
clone_size: .
d_call: TRBD1
v_call: TRBV18
j_call: TRBJ2-7

cdr3_aa: CASSQDGRGGTNEQFF
cdr3_nt: TGTGCCAGCAGCCAAGACGGGCGGGGGGGTACCAATGAGCAGTTCTTC
clone_size: .
d_call: TRBD2
v_call: TRBV4-2
j_call: TRBJ2-1

cdr3_aa: CSARDSFWGNTEAFF
cdr3_nt: TGCAGTGCTAGAGATAGTTTCTGGGGGAACACTGAAGCTTTCTTT
clone_size: .
d_call: .
v_call: TRBV20-1
j_call: TRBJ1-1

cdr3_aa: CASSLPGGTGELFF
cdr3_nt: TGTGCCAGCTCTCTACCAGGGGGCACCGGGGAGCTGTTTTTT
clone_size: few
d_call: TRBD1
v_call: TRBV18
j_call: TRBJ2-2

cdr3_aa: CASSSGTGEYSNQPQHF
cdr3_nt: TGTGCCAGCAGTTCCGGGACAGGGGAATATAGCAATCAGCCCCAGCATTTT
clone_size: few
d_call: TRBD1
v_call: TRBV6-6
j_call: TRBJ1-5

cdr3_aa: CASSHTGNPYEQYF
cdr3_nt: TGTGCCAGCAGCCATACAGGCAACCCCTACGAGCAGTACTTC
clone_size: .
d_call: .
v_call: TRBV14
j_call: TRBJ2-7

cdr3_aa: CASSPDRDPVYF
cdr3_nt: TGTGCCAGCTCACCCGACAGGGATCCGGTTTACTTC
clone_size: many
d_call: TRBD1
v_call: TRBV18
j_call: TRBJ2-7

cdr3_aa: CASTPGQTIYGYTF
cdr3_nt: TGTGCCAGTACACCGGGACAGACCATCTATGGCTACACCTTC
clone_size: few
d_call: TRBD1
v_call: TRBV28
j_call: TRBJ1-2

cdr3_aa: CASSQQDRGRPLHF
cdr3_nt: TGTGCCAGCAGCCAACAAGACAGGGGAAGACCCCTCCACTTT
clone_size: many
d_call: TRBD1
v_call: TRBV3-1
j_call: TRBJ1-6